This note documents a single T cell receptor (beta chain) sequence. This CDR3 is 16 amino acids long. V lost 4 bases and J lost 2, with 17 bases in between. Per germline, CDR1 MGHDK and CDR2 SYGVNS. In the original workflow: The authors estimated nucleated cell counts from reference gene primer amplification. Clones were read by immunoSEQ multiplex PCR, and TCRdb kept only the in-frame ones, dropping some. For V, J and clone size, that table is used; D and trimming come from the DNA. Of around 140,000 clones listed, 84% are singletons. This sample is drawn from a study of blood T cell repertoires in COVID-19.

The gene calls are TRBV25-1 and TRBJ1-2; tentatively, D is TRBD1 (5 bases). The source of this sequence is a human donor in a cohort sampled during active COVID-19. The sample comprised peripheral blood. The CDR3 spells CASSGSLLTENYGYTF. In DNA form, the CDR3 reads TGTGCCAGCAGTGGATCATTATTGACAGAAAACTATGGCTACACCTTC.